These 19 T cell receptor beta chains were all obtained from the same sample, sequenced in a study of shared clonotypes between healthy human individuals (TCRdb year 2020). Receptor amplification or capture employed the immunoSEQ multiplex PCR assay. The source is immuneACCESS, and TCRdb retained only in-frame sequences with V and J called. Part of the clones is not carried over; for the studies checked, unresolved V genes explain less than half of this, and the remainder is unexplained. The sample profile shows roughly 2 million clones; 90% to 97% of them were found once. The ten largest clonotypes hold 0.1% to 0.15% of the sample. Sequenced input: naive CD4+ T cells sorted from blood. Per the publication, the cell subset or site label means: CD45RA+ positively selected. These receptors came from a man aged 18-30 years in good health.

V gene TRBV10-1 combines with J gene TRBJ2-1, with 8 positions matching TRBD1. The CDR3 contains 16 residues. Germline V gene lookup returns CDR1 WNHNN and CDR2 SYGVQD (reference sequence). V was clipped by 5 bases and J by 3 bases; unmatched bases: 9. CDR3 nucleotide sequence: TGCGCCAGCAGTAAACAGGGGGGACTGAACTACAATGAGCAGTTCTTC. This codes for CASSKQGGLNYNEQFF.

The CDR3 loop is CASTSPEGADTQYF. DNA of the CDR3: TGTGCCAGCACCAGCCCAGAGGGCGCAGATACGCAGTATTTT. The chain couples TRBV6-6 to TRBJ2-3; TRBD2 is a possible D gene (5 bases). Germline CDR1 and CDR2: MNHNY and SVGAGI (reference sequence). Trimming pared 7 bases from V and 4 bases from J, leaving 15 bases between. The CDR3 spans 14 residues.

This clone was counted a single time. CDR3 sequence reads: CASSLGRQEAYEQYF. CDR3 sequence (DNA): TGTGCCAGCAGCTTAGGTCGGCAGGAAGCCTACGAGCAGTACTTC. The chain employs TRBV7-2 and TRBJ2-7, with D unclear. The CDR3 is 15 residues long. CDR1 is SGHTA and CDR2 is FQGNSA in the germline V gene. V was trimmed by 1 base and J by 2 bases, leaving 12 bases between them.

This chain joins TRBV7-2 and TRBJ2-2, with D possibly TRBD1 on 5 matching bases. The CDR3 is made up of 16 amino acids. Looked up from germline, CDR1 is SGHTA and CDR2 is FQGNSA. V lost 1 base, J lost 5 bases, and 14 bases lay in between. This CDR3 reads CASSLEGTGRTGELFF. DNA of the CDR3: TGTGCCAGCAGCTTAGAAGGCACAGGCAGGACCGGGGAGCTGTTTTTT.

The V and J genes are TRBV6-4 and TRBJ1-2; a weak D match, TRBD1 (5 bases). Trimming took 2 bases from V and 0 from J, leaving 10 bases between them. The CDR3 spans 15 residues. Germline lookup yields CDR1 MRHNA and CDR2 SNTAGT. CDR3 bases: TGTGCCAGCAGTGACGTGTGGGGGGCTAACTATGGCTACACCTTC. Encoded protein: CASSDVWGANYGYTF.

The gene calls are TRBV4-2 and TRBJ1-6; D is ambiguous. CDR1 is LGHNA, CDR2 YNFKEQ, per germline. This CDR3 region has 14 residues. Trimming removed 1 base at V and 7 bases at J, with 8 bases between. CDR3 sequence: CASSQGIWNSPLHF. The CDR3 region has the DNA TGTGCCAGCAGCCAAGGCATTTGGAATTCACCCCTCCACTTT.

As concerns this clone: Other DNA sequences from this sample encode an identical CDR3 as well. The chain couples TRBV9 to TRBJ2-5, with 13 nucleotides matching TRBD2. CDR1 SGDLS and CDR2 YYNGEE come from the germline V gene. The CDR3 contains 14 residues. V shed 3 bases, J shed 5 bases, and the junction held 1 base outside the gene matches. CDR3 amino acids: CASSAGLAGETQYF. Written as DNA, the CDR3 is TGTGCCAGCAGCGCGGGACTAGCGGGGGAGACCCAGTACTTC.

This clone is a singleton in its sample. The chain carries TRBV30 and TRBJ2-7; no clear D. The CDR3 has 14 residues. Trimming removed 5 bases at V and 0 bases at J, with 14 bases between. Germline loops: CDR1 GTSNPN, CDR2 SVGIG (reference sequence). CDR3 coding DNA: TGTGCCTGGGGCGCGGCAGCCGGCTCCTACGAGCAGTACTTC. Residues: CAWGAAAGSYEQYF.

For the CDR3, the DNA is TGTGCCAGCAGCGTACGGACAGGGGGCTTTACTGAAGCTTTCTTT. As protein: CASSVRTGGFTEAFF. The chain couples TRBV9 to TRBJ1-1; 11 bases are a match to TRBD1. V lost 1 base and J lost 5; bases outside the gene matches: 4. The CDR3 has 15 amino acids. Germline V lookup: CDR1 SGDLS, CDR2 YYNGEE.

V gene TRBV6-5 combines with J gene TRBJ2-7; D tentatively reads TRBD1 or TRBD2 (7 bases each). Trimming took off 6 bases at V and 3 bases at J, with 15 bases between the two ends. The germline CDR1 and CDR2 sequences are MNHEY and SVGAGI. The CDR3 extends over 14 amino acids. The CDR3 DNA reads TGTGCCAGCAGGCGGGGGACAGACGGCTACGAGCAGTACTTC. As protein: CASRRGTDGYEQYF.

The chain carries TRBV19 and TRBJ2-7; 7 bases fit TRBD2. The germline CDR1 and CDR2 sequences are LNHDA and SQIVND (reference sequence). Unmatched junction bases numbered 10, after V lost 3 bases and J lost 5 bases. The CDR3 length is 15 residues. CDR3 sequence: CASSITSGNPHEQYF. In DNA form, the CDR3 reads TGTGCCAGTAGTATCACAAGCGGGAATCCCCACGAGCAGTACTTC.

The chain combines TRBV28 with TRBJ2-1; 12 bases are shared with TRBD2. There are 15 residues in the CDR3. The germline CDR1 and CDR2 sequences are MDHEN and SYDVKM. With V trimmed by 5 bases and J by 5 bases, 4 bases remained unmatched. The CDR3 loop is CASSPTSGGNNEQFF. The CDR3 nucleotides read TGTGCCAGCAGTCCGACTAGCGGGGGAAACAATGAGCAGTTCTTC. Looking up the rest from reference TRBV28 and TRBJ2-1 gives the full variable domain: DVKVTQSSRYLVKRTGEKVFLECVQDMDHENMFWYRQDPGLGLRLIYFSYDVKMKEKGDIPEGYSVSREKKERFSLILESASTNQTSMYLCASSPTSGGNNEQFFGPGTRLTVL.

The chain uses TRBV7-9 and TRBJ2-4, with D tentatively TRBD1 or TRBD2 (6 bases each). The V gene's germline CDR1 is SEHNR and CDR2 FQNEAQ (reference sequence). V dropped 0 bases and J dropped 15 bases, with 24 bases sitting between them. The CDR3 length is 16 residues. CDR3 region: CASSLAPTGNLASWYF. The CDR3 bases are TGTGCCAGCAGCTTAGCGCCGACAGGAAATCTAGCGTCTTGGTACTTC.

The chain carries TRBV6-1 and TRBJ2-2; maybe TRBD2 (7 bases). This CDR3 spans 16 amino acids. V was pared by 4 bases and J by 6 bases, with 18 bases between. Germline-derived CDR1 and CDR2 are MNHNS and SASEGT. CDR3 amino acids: CASSAMGGHIPGELFF. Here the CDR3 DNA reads TGTGCCAGCAGTGCAATGGGGGGGCATATCCCCGGGGAGCTGTTTTTT.

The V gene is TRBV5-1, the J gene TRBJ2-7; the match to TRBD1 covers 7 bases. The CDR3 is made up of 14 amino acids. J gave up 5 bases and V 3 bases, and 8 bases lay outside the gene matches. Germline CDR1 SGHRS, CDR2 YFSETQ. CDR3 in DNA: TGCGCCAGCAGCTCGCGACAGGGCTGGGACGAGCAGTACTTC. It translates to CASSSRQGWDEQYF.

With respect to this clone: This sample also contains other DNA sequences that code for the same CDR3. The CDR3 region is CASSPRLNTEAFF. As DNA, the CDR3 is TGTGCCAGCTCACCCCGCTTGAACACTGAAGCTTTCTTT. The chain links TRBV18 to TRBJ1-1, with no clear D. V lost 3 bases, J lost 0 bases, and 5 bases lay in between. There are 13 residues in the CDR3. The germline V gene encodes CDR1 KGHSH and CDR2 LQKENI. The complete variable domain, with remaining parts taken from reference TRBV18 and TRBJ1-1, reads NAGVMQNPRHLVRRRGQEARLRCSPMKGHSHVYWYRQLPEEGLKFMVYLQKENIIDESGMPKERFSAEFPKEGPSILRIQQVVRGDSAAYFCASSPRLNTEAFFGQGTRLTVV.

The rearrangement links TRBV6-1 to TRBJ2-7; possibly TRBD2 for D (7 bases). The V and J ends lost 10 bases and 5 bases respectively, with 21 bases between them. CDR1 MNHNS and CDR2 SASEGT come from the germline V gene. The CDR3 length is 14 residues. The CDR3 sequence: CATSGGGVGDEQYF. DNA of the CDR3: TGTGCCACCTCTGGAGGGGGGGTAGGGGACGAGCAGTACTTC.

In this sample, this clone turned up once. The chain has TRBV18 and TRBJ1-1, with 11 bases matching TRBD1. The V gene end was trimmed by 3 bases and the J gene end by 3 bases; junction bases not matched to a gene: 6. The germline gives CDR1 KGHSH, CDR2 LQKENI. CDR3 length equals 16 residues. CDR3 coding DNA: TGTGCCAGCTCACCCCTCCCGGGACAGGGGGACACTGAAGCTTTCTTT. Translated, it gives CASSPLPGQGDTEAFF.

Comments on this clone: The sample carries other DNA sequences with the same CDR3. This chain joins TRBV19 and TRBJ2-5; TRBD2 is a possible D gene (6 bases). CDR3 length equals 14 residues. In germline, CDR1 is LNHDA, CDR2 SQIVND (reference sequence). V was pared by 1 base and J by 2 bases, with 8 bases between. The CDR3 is CASSIGGVQETQYF. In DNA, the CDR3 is TGTGCCAGTAGTATAGGGGGGGTGCAAGAGACCCAGTACTTC.